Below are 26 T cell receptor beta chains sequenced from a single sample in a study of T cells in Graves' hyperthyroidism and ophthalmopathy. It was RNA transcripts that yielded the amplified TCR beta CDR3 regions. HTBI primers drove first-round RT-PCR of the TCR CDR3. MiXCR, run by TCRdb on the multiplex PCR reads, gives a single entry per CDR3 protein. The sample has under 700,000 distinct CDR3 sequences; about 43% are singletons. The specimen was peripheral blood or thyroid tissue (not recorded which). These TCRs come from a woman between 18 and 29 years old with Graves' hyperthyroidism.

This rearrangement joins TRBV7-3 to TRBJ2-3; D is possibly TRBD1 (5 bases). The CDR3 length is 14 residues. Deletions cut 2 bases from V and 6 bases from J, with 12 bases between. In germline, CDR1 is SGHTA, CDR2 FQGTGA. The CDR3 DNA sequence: TGTGCCAGCAGCTTAGGCCAGCCAGGGGATACGCAGTATTTT. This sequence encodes CASSLGQPGDTQYF.

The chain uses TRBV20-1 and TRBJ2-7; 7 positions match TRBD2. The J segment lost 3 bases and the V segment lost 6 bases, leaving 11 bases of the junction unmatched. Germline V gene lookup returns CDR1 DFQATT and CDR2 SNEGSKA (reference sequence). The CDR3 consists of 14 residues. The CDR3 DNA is TGCAGTGCAGGGAGCGGGGCGACAGACTACGAGCAGTACTTC. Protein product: CSAGSGATDYEQYF.

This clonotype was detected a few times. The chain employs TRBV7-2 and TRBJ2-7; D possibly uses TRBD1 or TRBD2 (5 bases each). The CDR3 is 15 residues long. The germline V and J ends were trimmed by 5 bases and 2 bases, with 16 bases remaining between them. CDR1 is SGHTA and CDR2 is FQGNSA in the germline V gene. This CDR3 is CASSNPGTITYEQYF. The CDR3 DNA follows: TGTGCCAGCAGCAACCCCGGGACGATCACCTACGAGCAGTACTTC.

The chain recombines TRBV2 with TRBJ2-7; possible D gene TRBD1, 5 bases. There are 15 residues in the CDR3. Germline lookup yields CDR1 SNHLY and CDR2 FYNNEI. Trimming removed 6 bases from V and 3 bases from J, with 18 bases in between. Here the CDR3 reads CASSQVGGAFYEQYF. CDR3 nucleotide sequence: TGTGCCAGCAGCCAAGTCGGTGGGGCATTCTACGAGCAGTACTTC.

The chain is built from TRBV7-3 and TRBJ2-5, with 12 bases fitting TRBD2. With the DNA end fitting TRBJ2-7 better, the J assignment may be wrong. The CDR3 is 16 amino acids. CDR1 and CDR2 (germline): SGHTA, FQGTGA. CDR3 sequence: CASSLSLAGGHDEQYF. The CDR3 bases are TGTGCCAGCAGCTTATCGCTAGCGGGAGGGCACGACGAGCAGTACTTC.

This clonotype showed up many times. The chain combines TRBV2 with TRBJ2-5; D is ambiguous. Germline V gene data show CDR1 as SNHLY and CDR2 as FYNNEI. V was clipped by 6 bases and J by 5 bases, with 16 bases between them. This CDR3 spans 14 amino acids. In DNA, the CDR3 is TGTGCCAGCAGGTCCTACCTCGGGCGGGAGACCCAGTACTTC. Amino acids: CASRSYLGRETQYF.

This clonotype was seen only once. DNA of the CDR3: TGTGCCAGCAGTTTAAGCGGGACAGGGGACGCTGGCTACACCTTC. It specifies CASSLSGTGDAGYTF. The rearrangement uses TRBV25-1 and TRBJ1-2, with 10 bases identical to TRBD1. V was pared by 5 bases and J by 7 bases, with 10 bases of the junction left unmatched. The germline V gene has CDR1 MGHDK and CDR2 SYGVNS. The CDR3 has 15 amino acids.

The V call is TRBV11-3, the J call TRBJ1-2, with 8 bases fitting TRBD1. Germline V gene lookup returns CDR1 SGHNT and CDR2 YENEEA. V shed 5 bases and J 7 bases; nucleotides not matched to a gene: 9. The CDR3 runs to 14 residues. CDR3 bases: TGTGCCAGCAGCGCCGGACAGGGTCGCACTGGCTACACCTTC. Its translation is CASSAGQGRTGYTF.

The CDR3 reads CSVRATEKLFF. In DNA, the CDR3 is TGCAGCGTCAGGGCGACTGAAAAACTGTTTTTT. J is TRBJ1-4 and V is TRBV29-1; TRBD1 might be the D (5 bases). Trimming shortened V by 6 bases and J by 7 bases, and 9 bases separated the two germline ends. Germline V gives CDR1 SQVTM, CDR2 ANQGSEA. The CDR3 has 11 residues.

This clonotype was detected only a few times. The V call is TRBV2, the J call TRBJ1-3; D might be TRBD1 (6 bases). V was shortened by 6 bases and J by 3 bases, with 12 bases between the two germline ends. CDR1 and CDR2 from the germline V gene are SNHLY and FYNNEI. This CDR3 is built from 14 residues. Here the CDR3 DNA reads TGTGCCAGCAGCCAGGGGAACTTTGGAAACACCATATATTTT. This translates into CASSQGNFGNTIYF.

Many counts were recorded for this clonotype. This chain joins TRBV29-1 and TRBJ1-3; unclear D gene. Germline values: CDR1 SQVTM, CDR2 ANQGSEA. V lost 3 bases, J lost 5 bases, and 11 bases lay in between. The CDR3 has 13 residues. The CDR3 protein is CSVELGIRNTIYF. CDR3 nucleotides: TGCAGCGTTGAGCTCGGGATTAGAAACACCATATATTTT.

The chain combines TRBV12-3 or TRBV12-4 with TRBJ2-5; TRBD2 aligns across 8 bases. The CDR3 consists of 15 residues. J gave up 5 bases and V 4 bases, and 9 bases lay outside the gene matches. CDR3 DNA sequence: TGTGCCAGCAGTTCGACTAGCGCTCCGTTCGAGACCCAGTACTTC. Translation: CASSSTSAPFETQYF.

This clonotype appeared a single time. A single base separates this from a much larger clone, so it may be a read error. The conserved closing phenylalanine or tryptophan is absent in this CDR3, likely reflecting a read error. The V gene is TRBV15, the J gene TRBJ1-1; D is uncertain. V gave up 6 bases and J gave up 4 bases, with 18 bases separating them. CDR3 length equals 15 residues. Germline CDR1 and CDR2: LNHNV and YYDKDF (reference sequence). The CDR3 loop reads CATSPRVGGGTEAFL. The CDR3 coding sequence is TGTGCCACCAGTCCGAGGGTGGGAGGAGGCACTGAAGCTTTCCTT.

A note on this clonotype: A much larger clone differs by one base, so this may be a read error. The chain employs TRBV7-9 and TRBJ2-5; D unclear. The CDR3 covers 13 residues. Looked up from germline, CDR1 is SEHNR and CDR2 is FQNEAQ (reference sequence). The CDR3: CASSPNRQEAQYF. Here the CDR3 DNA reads TGTGCCAGCAGCCCTAACCGTCAAGAGGCCCAGTACTTC. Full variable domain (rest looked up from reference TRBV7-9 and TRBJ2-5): DTGVSQNPRHKITKRGQNVTFRCDPISEHNRLYWYRQTLGQGPEFLTYFQNEAQLEKSRLLSDRFSAERPKGSFSTLEIQRTEQGDSAMYLCASSPNRQEAQYFGPGTRLLVL.

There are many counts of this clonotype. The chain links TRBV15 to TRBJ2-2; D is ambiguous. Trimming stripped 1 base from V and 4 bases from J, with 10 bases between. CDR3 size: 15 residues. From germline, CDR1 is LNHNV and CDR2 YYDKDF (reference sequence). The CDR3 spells CATSRGLARTGELFF. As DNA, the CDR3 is TGTGCCACCAGCAGAGGTCTGGCACGCACCGGGGAGCTGTTTTTT.

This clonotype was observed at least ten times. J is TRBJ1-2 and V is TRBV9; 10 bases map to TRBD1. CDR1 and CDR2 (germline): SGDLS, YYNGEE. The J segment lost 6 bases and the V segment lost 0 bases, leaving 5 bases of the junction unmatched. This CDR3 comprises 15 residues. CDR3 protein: CASSVVGTGVDGYTF. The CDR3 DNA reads TGTGCCAGCAGCGTAGTAGGGACAGGGGTCGATGGCTACACCTTC.

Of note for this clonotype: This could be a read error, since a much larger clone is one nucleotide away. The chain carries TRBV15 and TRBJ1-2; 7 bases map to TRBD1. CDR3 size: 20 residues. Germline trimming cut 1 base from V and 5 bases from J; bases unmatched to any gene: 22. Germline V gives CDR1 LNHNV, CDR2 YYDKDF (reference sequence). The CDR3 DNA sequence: TGTGCCACCAGCAGAGGGGTAGGGGGCTTCTCCACCGAAGACGGTTATGGCTACACCTTC. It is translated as CATSRGVGGFSTEDGYGYTF.

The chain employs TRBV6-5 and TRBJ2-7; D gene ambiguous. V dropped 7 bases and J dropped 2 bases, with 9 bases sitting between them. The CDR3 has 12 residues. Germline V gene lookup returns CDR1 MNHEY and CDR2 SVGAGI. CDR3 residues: CASNESAYEQYF. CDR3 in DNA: TGTGCCAGCAATGAGTCCGCCTACGAGCAGTACTTC.

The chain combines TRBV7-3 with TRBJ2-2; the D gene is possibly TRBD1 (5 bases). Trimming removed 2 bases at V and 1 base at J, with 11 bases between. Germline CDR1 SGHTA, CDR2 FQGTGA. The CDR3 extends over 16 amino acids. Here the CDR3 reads CASSLRDSRNTGELFF. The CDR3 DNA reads TGTGCCAGCAGCTTACGCGACAGCAGGAACACCGGGGAGCTGTTTTTT.

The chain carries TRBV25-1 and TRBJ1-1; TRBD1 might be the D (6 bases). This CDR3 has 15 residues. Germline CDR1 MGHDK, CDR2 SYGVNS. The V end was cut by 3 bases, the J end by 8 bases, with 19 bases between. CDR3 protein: CASSDSTGTPSEAFF. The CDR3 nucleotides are TGTGCCAGCAGTGATAGTACGGGGACACCCTCCGAAGCTTTCTTT. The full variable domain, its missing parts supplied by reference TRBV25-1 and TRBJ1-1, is EADIYQTPRYLVIGTGKKITLECSQTMGHDKMYWYQQDPGMELHLIHYSYGVNSTEKGDLSSESTVSRIRTEHFPLTLESARPSHTSQYLCASSDSTGTPSEAFFGQGTRLTVV.

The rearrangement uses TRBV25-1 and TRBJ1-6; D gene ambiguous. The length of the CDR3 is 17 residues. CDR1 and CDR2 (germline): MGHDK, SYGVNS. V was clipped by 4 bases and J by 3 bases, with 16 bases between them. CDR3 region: CASSGGGRPSYNSPLHF. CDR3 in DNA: TGTGCCAGCAGTGGGGGAGGCAGGCCGAGCTATAATTCACCCCTCCACTTT.

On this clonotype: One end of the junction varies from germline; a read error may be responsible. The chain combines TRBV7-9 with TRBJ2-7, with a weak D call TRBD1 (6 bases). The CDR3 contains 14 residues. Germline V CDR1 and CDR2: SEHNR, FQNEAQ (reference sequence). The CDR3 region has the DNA TGTGCCAGCGGCTTAAACACAGGGTTCGACGACCAGTACTTC. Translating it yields CASGLNTGFDDQYF.

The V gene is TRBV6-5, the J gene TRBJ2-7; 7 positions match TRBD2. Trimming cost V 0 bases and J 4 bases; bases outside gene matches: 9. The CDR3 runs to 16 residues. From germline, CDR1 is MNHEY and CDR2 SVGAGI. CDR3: CASSYSRATAGYEQYF. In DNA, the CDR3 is TGTGCCAGCAGTTACTCGAGAGCTACAGCGGGGTACGAGCAGTACTTC.

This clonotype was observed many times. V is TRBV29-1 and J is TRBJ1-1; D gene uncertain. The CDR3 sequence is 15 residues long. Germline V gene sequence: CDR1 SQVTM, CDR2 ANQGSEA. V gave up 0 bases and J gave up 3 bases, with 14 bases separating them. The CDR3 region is CSVEDPNVGYTEAFF. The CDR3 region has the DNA TGCAGCGTTGAAGACCCTAACGTGGGGTACACTGAAGCTTTCTTT.

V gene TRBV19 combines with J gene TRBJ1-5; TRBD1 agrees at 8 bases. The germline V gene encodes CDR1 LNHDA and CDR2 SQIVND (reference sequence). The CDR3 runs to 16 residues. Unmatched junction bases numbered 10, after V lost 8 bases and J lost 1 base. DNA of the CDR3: TGTGCCAGTTCTACCGGGACAGGACGAAGCAATCAGCCCCAGCATTTT. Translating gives CASSTGTGRSNQPQHF.

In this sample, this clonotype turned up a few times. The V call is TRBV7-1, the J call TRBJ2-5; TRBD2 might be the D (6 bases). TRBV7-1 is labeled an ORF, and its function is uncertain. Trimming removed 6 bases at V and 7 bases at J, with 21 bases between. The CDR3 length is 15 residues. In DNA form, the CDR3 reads TGTGCCAGCAGTCCCGCGCTAGCTGGGAGGCTGACCCAGTACTTC. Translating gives CASSPALAGRLTQYF.